These 20 T cell receptor beta chains came from one sample sequenced in a study of human T cells and chemical hapten exposure. This sample's time point: patch test 2, 6 weeks after DPC sensitization. As to treatment: therapeutic diphenylcyclopropenone sensitization with weekly scalp DPC. TCRdb analysed the RACE reads with MiXCR anew, one entry per CDR3 protein. The sample carries some 350,000 distinct CDR3 sequences, about 6% recorded once. Material: whole blood, obtained in connection with sensitization to the hapten diphenylcyclopropenone (DPC). These receptors all stem from a woman between 18 and 30 years old with alopecia areata. Some clones in this sample may be carry-over from other donors' samples.

J is TRBJ2-4 and V is TRBV7-2; D may match TRBD1 or TRBD2 (5 bases each). The germline V gene encodes CDR1 SGHTA and CDR2 FQGNSA. The CDR3 consists of 17 residues. V was pared by 1 base and J by 1 base, with 14 bases between. This CDR3 reads CASSLGEGRSAKNIQYF. CDR3 bases: TGTGCCAGCAGCTTAGGAGAGGGGAGATCGGCCAAAAACATTCAGTACTTC.

This clonotype appeared many times. V usage is TRBV6-2 or TRBV6-3 and J usage is TRBJ2-3; weak D call: TRBD2 (5 bases). The V and J ends lost 6 bases and 10 bases respectively, with 11 bases between them. Germline V gene lookup returns CDR1 MNHEY and CDR2 SVGEGT. The CDR3 loop spans 11 amino acids. CDR3 coding DNA: TGTGCCAGCAGCGAAGGGAGTGCGCAGTATTTT. Translation gives CASSEGSAQYF.

The table lists this clonotype with a few counts. The chain is built from TRBV21-1 and TRBJ1-5. TRBV21-1 is a known pseudogene. The CDR3 totals 17 residues. The CDR3, as DNA: TGTGCCAGCAGCAAAAACTTAGGACGGAGCGGCAATCAGCCCCAGCATTTT. Its protein is CASSKNLGRSGNQPQHF.

This chain connects TRBV3-1 to TRBJ1-2; the match to TRBD1 covers 7 bases. The germline V gene has CDR1 LGHDT and CDR2 YNNKEL (reference sequence). This CDR3 region has 17 residues. With V trimmed by 2 bases and J by 2 bases, 11 bases remained unmatched. CDR3 coding DNA: TGTGCCAGCAGCCAAAAGTGGAAGGAACAGGGGAACTATGGCTACACCTTC. This sequence encodes CASSQKWKEQGNYGYTF. The variable domain in full, with the rest retrieved from reference TRBV3-1 and TRBJ1-2, is DTAVSQTPKYLVTQMGNDKSIKCEQNLGHDTMYWYKQDSKKFLKIMFSYNNKELIINETVPNRFSPKSPDKAHLNLHINSLELGDSAVYFCASSQKWKEQGNYGYTFGSGTRLTVV.

This clonotype occurred a few times. The gene calls are TRBV20-1 and TRBJ2-7; 7 positions agree with TRBD1. CDR1 and CDR2 from the germline V gene are DFQATT and SNEGSKA (reference sequence). CDR3 length: 14 amino acids. CDR3 amino acids: CTRQGQNNSYEQYF. Written as DNA, the CDR3 is TGCACTCGACAGGGACAGAATAACTCCTACGAGCAGTACTTC.

The chain recombines TRBV10-1 with TRBJ1-1, with a tentative D call TRBD1 (5 bases). The CDR3 length is 16 residues. Germline values: CDR1 WNHNN, CDR2 SYGVQD (reference sequence). Trimming stripped 8 bases from V and 1 base from J, with 20 bases between. CDR3 sequence: CASRSTDSTKNTEAFF. CDR3 nucleotides: TGCGCCAGCCGGTCAACTGACAGCACGAAGAACACTGAAGCTTTCTTT.

This clonotype was observed many times. This chain connects TRBV6-2 or TRBV6-3 to TRBJ1-1; D remains unclear. Germline CDR1 and CDR2: MNHEY and SVGEGT. This CDR3 has 13 amino acids. Trimming removed 4 bases from V and 1 base from J, with 7 bases in between. The CDR3 region is CASSSYRNTEAFF. In DNA, the CDR3 is TGTGCCAGCAGTTCATACAGGAACACTGAAGCTTTCTTT.

The chain joins TRBV10-3 to TRBJ1-5; TRBD1 matches 11 bases. Germline-derived CDR1 and CDR2 are ENHRY and SYGVKD. The CDR3 consists of 14 residues. The V gene end was trimmed by 6 bases and the J gene end by 5 bases; junction bases not matched to a gene: 3. The CDR3 is CAISPGQGDQPQHF. The DNA of the CDR3 is TGTGCCATCAGCCCGGGACAGGGGGATCAGCCCCAGCATTTT.

This clonotype was recorded at least ten times. The chain combines TRBV29-1 with TRBJ2-3; TRBD2 aligns across 8 bases. The CDR3 spans 14 residues. The germline CDR1 and CDR2 sequences are SQVTM and ANQGSEA. The V and J ends lost 4 bases and 3 bases, in that order; junction bases with no gene match: 6. The CDR3 here is CSVGGGPRTDTQYF. The CDR3 DNA reads TGCAGCGTTGGCGGGGGGCCGAGGACAGATACGCAGTATTTT.

This clonotype occurred a few times. The chain is built from TRBV29-1 and TRBJ1-1; D remains ambiguous. The CDR3 contains 13 residues. V lost 1 base to trimming and J lost 1 base, with 7 bases between them. The germline gives CDR1 SQVTM, CDR2 ANQGSEA. The CDR3 DNA follows: TGCAGCGTTGAAGGGCAGACGAACACTGAAGCTTTCTTT. Protein product: CSVEGQTNTEAFF.

The gene calls are TRBV2 and TRBJ2-1; no clear D. Between the trimmed V and J ends, which lost 6 bases and 8 bases, there was a span of 5 bases. The CDR3 is 10 amino acids. The germline CDR1 and CDR2 sequences are SNHLY and FYNNEI. DNA of the CDR3: TGTGCCAGCAGCGCGGATGAGCAGTTCTTC. Residues: CASSADEQFF. The variable domain in full, with the rest retrieved from reference TRBV2 and TRBJ2-1, is EPEVTQTPSHQVTQMGQEVILRCVPISNHLYFYWYRQILGQKVEFLVSFYNNEISEKSEIFDDQFSVERPDGSNFTLKIRSTKLEDSAMYFCASSADEQFFGPGTRLTVL.

The rearrangement joins TRBV14 to TRBJ2-1; 7 positions match TRBD2. The V and J ends lost 4 bases and 0 bases, in that order; junction bases with no gene match: 6. There are 16 residues in the CDR3. CDR1 SGHDN and CDR2 FVKESK come from the germline V gene. The CDR3 sequence: CASSPRAGSSYNEQFF. The CDR3 DNA sequence: TGTGCCAGCAGCCCTCGAGCGGGGAGCTCCTACAATGAGCAGTTCTTC.

This clonotype was picked up a small number of times. The chain is built from TRBV2 and TRBJ2-1, with 7 nucleotides matching TRBD1. The CDR3 loop spans 16 amino acids. Losses at the gene ends were 10 bases for V and 8 bases for J; bases not matched to a gene: 20. Germline CDR1 is SNHLY and CDR2 is FYNNEI. Here the CDR3 DNA reads TGTGCCACACAAGGGGGAAGGGGGACAGTGGCGGATGAGCAGTTCTTC. Translated: CATQGGRGTVADEQFF.

The chain recombines TRBV20-1 with TRBJ1-4; no firm D call. This CDR3 is 12 amino acids long. The germline CDR1 and CDR2 sequences are DFQATT and SNEGSKA (reference sequence). V lost 4 bases, J lost 7 bases, and 10 bases lay in between. CDR3 DNA: TGCAGTGCTACTGAATCGCCTGAAAAACTGTTTTTT. This codes for CSATESPEKLFF.

This rearrangement joins TRBV10-3 to TRBJ1-6; the match to TRBD1 covers 7 bases. The J segment lost 0 bases and the V segment lost 0 bases, leaving 5 bases of the junction unmatched. This CDR3 region has 18 residues. Per the germline V gene, CDR1 is ENHRY and CDR2 is SYGVKD. Here the CDR3 DNA reads TGTGCCATCAGTGAGTCCAGACAGGGCAGCTCCTATAATTCACCCCTCCACTTT. It codes for CAISESRQGSSYNSPLHF.

This clonotype was observed a few times. The V and J genes are TRBV7-9 and TRBJ2-7, with D possibly matching TRBD1 (6 bases). Germline V gives CDR1 SEHNR, CDR2 FQNEAQ (reference sequence). V was shortened by 5 bases and J by 4 bases, with 15 bases between the two germline ends. There are 14 residues in the CDR3. CDR3 DNA sequence: TGTGCCAGCAGCCAGACAGGCCTGGCTTACGAGCAGTACTTC. This sequence encodes CASSQTGLAYEQYF.

This clonotype was counted ten times or more. CDR3 sequence: CAISVEGSTDTQYF. The CDR3 DNA follows: TGTGCCATCAGTGTTGAGGGATCCACAGATACGCAGTATTTT. This chain links TRBV10-3 with TRBJ2-3, with D possibly matching TRBD2 (5 bases). The germline gives CDR1 ENHRY, CDR2 SYGVKD. The CDR3 has 14 amino acids. Trimming cost V 4 bases and J 2 bases, with 10 bases left between them.

This chain joins TRBV9 and TRBJ1-1; 10 bases are shared with TRBD1. Trimming removed 4 bases from V and 1 base from J; junction bases left unmatched: 13. Per the germline V gene, CDR1 is SGDLS and CDR2 is YYNGEE. The CDR3 is 18 amino acids. The CDR3 here is CASSPQEGQGKENTEAFF. The CDR3 nucleotides read TGTGCCAGCAGCCCACAAGAGGGACAGGGGAAGGAGAACACTGAAGCTTTCTTT.

The DNA for the CDR3 is TGTGCCAGCAGCTTAGTAGGGGAGGTCCCTAACTATGGCTACACCTTC. Translation: CASSLVGEVPNYGYTF. This rearrangement joins TRBV7-2 to TRBJ1-2; a possible D gene is TRBD1 (5 bases). CDR1 is SGHTA, CDR2 FQGNSA, per germline. This CDR3 has 16 amino acids. V gave up 1 base and J gave up 0 bases, with 12 bases separating them.

This clonotype was counted ten times or more. The chain combines TRBV27 with TRBJ1-5; D not resolved. The V end was cut by 3 bases, the J end by 2 bases, with 11 bases between. The CDR3 loop spans 15 amino acids. CDR1 and CDR2 (germline): MNHEY, SMNVEV (reference sequence). The DNA of the CDR3 is TGTGCCAGCAGTTTTGTGGGCCGGGGCAATCAGCCCCAGCATTTT. Its translation is CASSFVGRGNQPQHF.